The clone carrying this TCR beta chain was seen a few times. Its antigen is currently unknown. Libraries were prepared by immunoSEQ multiplex PCR; TCRdb keeps only in-frame clonotypes and omits some of them. The sample lists 2,600 or so clones; 20% to 25% were seen once. The sample is drawn from a study of sequential checkpoint blockade in melanoma. Study in general: DNA from 95 or so pretreatment tumor samples underwent TCRβ immunosequencing.

Findings of the study overall: Pretreatment TIL clonality tracked with response in the nivolumab-first arm. Rising tumor T-cell fraction and clonality meant about 30 times likelier benefit.

The treatment: randomized to nivolumab then ipilimumab (arm A) or the reverse (arm B). The CDR3 spans 14 residues. The germline V gene has CDR1 SGHNT and CDR2 YENEEA. Trimming cost V 0 bases and J 3 bases, with 9 bases left between them. The chain links TRBV11-3 to TRBJ2-7; a possible D gene is TRBD2 (5 bases). The sequence derives from a human donor with melanoma. The sample was tumor tissue (inferred from file names), taken from a patient given nivolumab and ipilimumab in sequence. The CDR3 DNA reads as TGTGCCAGCAGCTTAGACGGGATGGACTACGAGCAGTACTTC. Translation gives CASSLDGMDYEQYF.